This TCR beta chain is drawn from a study of response to subunit inactivated influenza vaccine. Study conclusions and caveats: It was the authors' suggestion that each seasonal influenza vaccination recruits few new T cells.

The CDR3 is 16 residues long. V lost 7 bases, J lost 7 bases, and 24 bases lay in between. In germline, CDR1 is SGHRS, CDR2 YFSETQ. This clonotype was observed a handful of times. Antigen: not known. TCRdb re-called the RT-PCR reads with MiXCR, one entry per CDR3 protein. Of around 470,000 distinct CDR3 sequences listed, approximately 6.9% are singletons. This clonotype originated in a man aged 50-75 years who received an inactivated influenza vaccine. Sequenced here: PBMCs from blood, sampled 23 months after vaccination. The chain employs TRBV5-1 and TRBJ2-1; D might be TRBD2 (6 bases). CDR3 region: CASALSGGSSGNEQFF. The CDR3 DNA reads TGCGCCAGCGCCCTTTCGGGCGGATCAAGCGGGAATGAGCAGTTCTTC.